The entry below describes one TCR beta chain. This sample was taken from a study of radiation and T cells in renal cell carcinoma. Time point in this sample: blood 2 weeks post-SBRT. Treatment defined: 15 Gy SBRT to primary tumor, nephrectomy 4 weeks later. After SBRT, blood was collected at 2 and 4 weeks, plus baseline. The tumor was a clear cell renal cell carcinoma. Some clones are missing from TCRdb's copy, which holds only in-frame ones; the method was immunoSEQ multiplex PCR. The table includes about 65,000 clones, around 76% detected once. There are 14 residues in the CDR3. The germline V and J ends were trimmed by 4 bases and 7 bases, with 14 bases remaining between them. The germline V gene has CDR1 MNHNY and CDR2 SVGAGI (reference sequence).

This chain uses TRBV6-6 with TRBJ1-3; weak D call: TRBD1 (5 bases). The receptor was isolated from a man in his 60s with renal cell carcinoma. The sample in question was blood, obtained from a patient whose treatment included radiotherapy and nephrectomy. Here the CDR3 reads CASSSTAGGNTIYF. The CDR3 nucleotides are TGTGCCAGCAGTTCCACAGCGGGGGGTAACACCATATATTTT.